These T cell receptor beta chains were read from a single sample in a study of Graves' ophthalmopathy and Graves' hyperthyroidism. MiXCR, run by TCRdb on the multiplex PCR reads, gives a single entry per CDR3 protein. The sample holds about 620,000 distinct CDR3 sequences; roughly 20% are singletons and the top ten take more than 5.5%. The sample consisted of peripheral blood. The origin of the receptors is a woman under 30 with stable Graves' hyperthyroidism. Some clones in this sample may be carry-over from other donors' samples. Both conserved end residues are trimmed from each CDR3.

V: TRBV4-1; J: TRBJ2-5; CDR3: ASSQPTFGLRVGGDFPRETQY
V: TRBV28; J: TRBJ1-1; CDR3: ASSLLVEGTEAF
V: TRBV20-1; J: TRBJ1-6; CDR3: SALPPGTGSSPLH
V: TRBV19; J: TRBJ1-5; CDR3: ASSTDRGQPQH
V: TRBV30; J: TRBJ2-5; CDR3: AWTLAGGRETQY
V: TRBV27; J: TRBJ1-1; CDR3: ASSPAGRNTEAF
V: TRBV12-3/TRBV12-4; J: TRBJ1-2; CDR3: ASRQTGDGYT
V: TRBV6-1; J: TRBJ1-1; CDR3: ASRNRGLTEAF
V: TRBV19; J: TRBJ1-5; CDR3: ASSTPGGRGGNQPQH
V: TRBV29-1; J: TRBJ2-2; CDR3: SVDWLADGELF
V: TRBV6-1; J: TRBJ2-2; CDR3: ASTAERSGELF
V: TRBV7-2; J: TRBJ1-6; CDR3: ASSLTGGLNSPLH
V: TRBV6-5; J: TRBJ1-2; CDR3: ASSYSGGPGGYT
V: TRBV11-2; J: TRBJ2-7; CDR3: ASSLTGSNEQY
V: TRBV6-1; J: TRBJ2-7; CDR3: ASSRFRDTSYEQY
V: TRBV5-1; J: TRBJ2-7; CDR3: ASSSTTSGYEQY
V: TRBV15; J: TRBJ2-3; CDR3: ATSRGHSGRATDTQY
V: TRBV27; J: TRBJ1-6; CDR3: ASSLGSNSPLH
V: TRBV28; J: TRBJ1-5; CDR3: AGGVQPQH
V: TRBV6-5; J: TRBJ2-7; CDR3: ASSLPPGQMNYEQY